This T cell receptor (beta chain) is from a study of T cell changes during pregnancy in multiple sclerosis. This CDR3 spans 16 amino acids. Germline V lookup: CDR1 SGHRS, CDR2 YFSETQ. V gave up 2 bases and J gave up 5 bases, with 16 bases separating them. Only in-frame clones appear in the TCRdb table, and some are missing; sequencing was by immunoSEQ multiplex PCR. The sample has almost 50,000 clones, approximately 91% seen once. The clonotype comes from a female donor with multiple sclerosis, enrolled in a pregnancy study. The sequencing here drew on CD8+ T cells from peripheral blood mononuclear cells, taken after pregnancy. This rearrangement joins TRBV5-1 to TRBJ2-2, with D perhaps matching TRBD1 (6 bases). The chain's CDR3 is CASSFLRDRTTGELFF. The CDR3 coding sequence is TGCGCCAGCAGCTTCCTCCGAGACAGGACAACCGGGGAGCTGTTTTTT.